This T cell receptor beta chain was captured in a study of blood T cell repertoires in COVID-19. The overall study: Before being deemed recovered, Cohort 3 donors had two negative PCRs, clearance, or symptom resolution.

Participants' own reports of clinical history determined their cohort assignment. Repertoires were generated with immunoSEQ multiplex PCR, while TCRdb's copy carries only in-frame clones and drops some. The sample lists 200,000 to 250,000 clones; roughly 90% were seen once. This CDR3 contains 13 residues. V dropped 2 bases and J dropped 1 base, with 6 bases sitting between them. Germline values: CDR1 MNHEY, CDR2 SVGEGT. This clone was counted ten times or more. The chain carries TRBV6-2 or TRBV6-3 and TRBJ2-7, with D maybe TRBD2 (5 bases). This sequence was found in a woman aged 45-65 years in a cohort exposed to, infected with or recovered from COVID-19 (not recorded which). Sequenced input: PBMCs or T cells enriched from blood (not recorded which). The CDR3 here is CASSYTSSYEQYF. The DNA of the CDR3 is TGTGCCAGCAGTTACACTAGTTCCTACGAGCAGTACTTC.